This entry lists 8 T cell receptor beta chains sequenced from one sample in a study of breast tumors, draining lymph nodes, adjacent tissues. Breast cancer patients provided tissue from their axillary draining lymph nodes. TCRdb re-called the multiplex PCR reads with MiXCR, one entry per CDR3 protein. The sample includes 100,000 or so distinct CDR3 sequences, 21% of them seen just once. The sample was axillary lymph node tissue. These receptors were taken from a female donor with breast cancer. Some clones in this sample may be carry-over from other donors' samples.

This clonotype was found many times. The chain couples TRBV12-3 or TRBV12-4 to TRBJ2-3; 10 positions agree with TRBD2. After removal of 6 bases from V and 9 bases from J, the junction contained 21 bases not matched to a gene. The CDR3 sequence is 18 residues long. Written as DNA, the CDR3 is TGTGCCAGCAGCCCTACCGGAGCCAGCGGGAGGGCCGGTTTAACGCAGTATTTT. It yields the protein CASSPTGASGRAGLTQYF.

Many counts were recorded for this clonotype. The chain carries TRBV2 and TRBJ1-3; maybe TRBD1 (5 bases). Trimming stripped 8 bases from V and 4 bases from J, with 9 bases between. This CDR3 spans 12 amino acids. From germline, CDR1 is SNHLY and CDR2 FYNNEI. CDR3 sequence (DNA): TGTGCCAGCCGTCGGGGGGGAAACACCATATATTTT. It codes for CASRRGGNTIYF. Using reference TRBV2 and TRBJ1-3 for the parts outside the CDR3, the full variable domain is EPEVTQTPSHQVTQMGQEVILRCVPISNHLYFYWYRQILGQKVEFLVSFYNNEISEKSEIFDDQFSVERPDGSNFTLKIRSTKLEDSAMYFCASRRGGNTIYFGEGSWLTVV.

This clonotype was recorded at least ten times. The genes are TRBV27 and TRBJ2-2; D is perhaps TRBD1 (7 bases). Germline V lookup: CDR1 MNHEY, CDR2 SMNVEV (reference sequence). Trimming took 6 bases from V and 0 from J, leaving 11 bases between them. CDR3 length: 15 residues. Here the CDR3 DNA reads TGTGCCAGCAGACTCAGGGGGGCGAACACCGGGGAGCTGTTTTTT. Its translation is CASRLRGANTGELFF.

In the case of this clonotype: Likely a read error: the CDR3 ends without its conserved phenylalanine or tryptophan. This rearrangement joins TRBV11-1 to TRBJ2-2; D is perhaps TRBD2 (5 bases). Germline CDR1 and CDR2: SGHAT and FQDESV (reference sequence). The CDR3 is 18 amino acids. With 6 bases removed from V and 1 base from J, the gap between germline ends came to 21 bases. CDR3 bases: TGTGCCAGCAGGTTCCGGGGTGGTAGCCAGTTGAACACCGGGGAGCTGTTTGTT. Residues: CASRFRGGSQLNTGELFV.

To note about this clonotype: Compared with germline, one end of the junction differs, possibly owing to a read error. This chain joins TRBV5-6 and TRBJ2-4; D possibly corresponds to TRBD2 (7 bases). The germline gives CDR1 SGHDT, CDR2 YYEEEE. The CDR3 length is 14 residues. CDR3 sequence (DNA): TGTGCCAGCAGGTTGGAGGGGGGGGGAAACATTCGGTACTTC. Translation gives CASRLEGGGNIRYF.

This chain connects TRBV28 to TRBJ1-2; no definite D call. The CDR3 spans 12 residues. CDR1 is MDHEN, CDR2 SYDVKM, per germline. V was cut by 2 bases and J by 2 bases, with 3 bases left in between. CDR3 coding DNA: TGTGCCAGCAGTTTACTCAACTATGGCTACACCTTC. Its protein is CASSLLNYGYTF.

This clonotype was seen at least ten times. In DNA form, the CDR3 reads TGTGCCTCAAGGGGCACAACTAATGAAAAACTGTTTTTT. As protein: CASRGTTNEKLFF. This sequence joins TRBV10-3 and TRBJ1-4; tentative D call: TRBD1 (5 bases). Germline V gene lookup returns CDR1 ENHRY and CDR2 SYGVKD. The ends were cut back, 11 bases at V and 0 bases at J, with 10 bases in the middle. The CDR3 length is 13 residues.

This clonotype was counted ten times or more. The CDR3 here is CASSEPPRTYYEQYF. Written as DNA, the CDR3 is TGTGCCAGCAGTGAACCACCCAGGACCTACTACGAGCAGTACTTC. V is TRBV6-1 and J is TRBJ2-7; D remains unclear. In germline, CDR1 is MNHNS, CDR2 SASEGT. CDR3 size: 15 residues. Trimming took off 2 bases at V and 3 bases at J, with 14 bases between the two ends.